The subject of this entry is one TCR beta chain. This entry comes from a study of blood T cell repertoires in COVID-19. Turning to the study itself: Researchers got acute and convalescent COVID-19 samples from the United States, Italy and Spain.

Per the germline V gene, CDR1 is SGHRS and CDR2 is YFSETQ. CDR3 length: 17 amino acids. The V gene end was trimmed by 2 bases and the J gene end by 4 bases; junction bases not matched to a gene: 11. Profiling relied on immunoSEQ multiplex PCR, and the TCRdb table lists in-frame clones only, not all of them. The sample includes over 90,000 clones, about four fifths seen only once; the top ten take roughly 4.8%. Input material: peripheral blood. The sequence was obtained from an elderly man with COVID-19, enrolled during active disease. The rearrangement joins TRBV5-1 to TRBJ2-2; 7 bases line up with TRBD1. The CDR3, as DNA: TGCGCCAGCAGCTTAAACAGGGGCGCCCAGGGCACCGGGGAGCTGTTTTTT. It encodes CASSLNRGAQGTGELFF.